The T cell receptor (beta chain) described here comes from a study of blood T cell repertoires in COVID-19. The protocol was immunoSEQ multiplex PCR, while the TCRdb copy is restricted to in-frame clones and leaves out a portion. The sample has tens of thousands of clones; 80% to 90% are singletons. This CDR3 region has 14 residues. Between the trimmed V and J ends, which lost 0 bases and 5 bases, there was a span of 12 bases. CDR1 and CDR2 from the germline V gene are SGDLS and YYNGEE. The sample consisted of peripheral blood. This chain uses TRBV9 with TRBJ2-7; no clear D gene. The clonotype originates from a woman in her fifties or sixties with active COVID-19. CDR3 protein: CASSVVSSSDEQYF. In DNA, the CDR3 is TGTGCCAGCAGCGTAGTCTCTAGTTCGGACGAGCAGTACTTC.